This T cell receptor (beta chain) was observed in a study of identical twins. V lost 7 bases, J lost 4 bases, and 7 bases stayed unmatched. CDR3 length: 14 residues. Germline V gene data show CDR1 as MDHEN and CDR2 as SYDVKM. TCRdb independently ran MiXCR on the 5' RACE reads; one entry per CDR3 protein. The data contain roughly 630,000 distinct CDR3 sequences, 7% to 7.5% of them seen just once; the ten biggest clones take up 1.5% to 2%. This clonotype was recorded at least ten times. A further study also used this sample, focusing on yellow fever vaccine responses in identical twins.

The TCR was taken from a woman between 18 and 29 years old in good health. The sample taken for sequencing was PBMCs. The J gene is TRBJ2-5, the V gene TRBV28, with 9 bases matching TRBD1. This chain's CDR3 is CASKATGGRETQYF. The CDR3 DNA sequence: TGTGCCAGCAAAGCCACAGGGGGCAGAGAGACCCAGTACTTC.